The 14 T cell receptor beta chains presented below share a single source sample, sequenced in a study of blood T cells in healthy people across ages. A sample-barcoded 5' primer and a J-beta primer mix were used in a second PCR of about 6 to 12 cycles. TCRdb independently ran MiXCR on the 5' RACE reads; one entry per CDR3 protein. Among roughly 680,000 distinct CDR3 sequences listed, around a fifth were seen once. Sequencing input: blood. Every receptor here comes from a man in his 70s in good health.

This CDR3 is CSAETSGPPYEQYF. The CDR3 nucleotides are TGCAGTGCTGAGACTAGCGGGCCTCCCTACGAGCAGTACTTC. The chain combines TRBV20-1 with TRBJ2-1; 10 nucleotides agree with TRBD2. The DNA end is more similar to TRBJ2-7, so the J call may be wrong. The CDR3 contains 14 residues. In germline, CDR1 is DFQATT, CDR2 SNEGSKA (reference sequence).

The rearrangement links TRBV5-1 to TRBJ2-5; 10 nucleotides line up with TRBD2. Germline trimming cut 0 bases from V and 4 bases from J; bases unmatched to any gene: 6. The CDR3 has 16 residues. Germline V gene data show CDR1 as SGHRS and CDR2 as YFSETQ. CDR3 in DNA: TGCGCCAGCAGCTTGGCCGGTAGCGGGAGGTCAGAGACCCAGTACTTC. Protein product: CASSLAGSGRSETQYF.

V gene TRBV5-1 combines with J gene TRBJ2-7, with 7 bases fitting TRBD1. CDR1 and CDR2 (germline): SGHRS, YFSETQ. The V gene end was trimmed by 2 bases and the J gene end by 2 bases; junction bases not matched to a gene: 7. There are 15 residues in the CDR3. The CDR3 sequence: CASSFDQGVTYEQYF. CDR3 coding DNA: TGCGCCAGCAGCTTTGATCAGGGGGTGACCTACGAGCAGTACTTC.

This clonotype has just a few counts. This chain connects TRBV4-1 to TRBJ2-2; 8 bases align to TRBD1. The germline CDR1 and CDR2 sequences are MGHRA and YSYEKL. J was trimmed by 0 bases and V by 2 bases; bases with no gene match: 5. The length of the CDR3 is 17 residues. The CDR3 is CASSQRWTGTNTGELFF. The DNA for the CDR3 is TGCGCCAGCAGCCAACGATGGACAGGGACGAACACCGGGGAGCTGTTTTTT.

This clonotype is a singleton in its sample. The rearrangement links TRBV3-1 to TRBJ1-5; TRBD1 is a possible D gene (6 bases). The CDR3 has 14 amino acids. Germline V lookup: CDR1 LGHDT, CDR2 YNNKEL (reference sequence). With 6 bases removed from V and 7 bases from J, the gap between germline ends came to 16 bases. CDR3 in amino acids: CASSAGHLRQPQHF. The CDR3, as DNA: TGTGCCAGCAGTGCGGGACACCTGAGGCAGCCCCAGCATTTT.

V is TRBV2 and J is TRBJ2-1, with 10 bases matching TRBD1. Germline lookup yields CDR1 SNHLY and CDR2 FYNNEI. The CDR3 spans 16 residues. V shed 6 bases and J 6 bases; nucleotides not matched to a gene: 11. CDR3 in amino acids: CASSQTGGKTINEQFF. The CDR3 nucleotides read TGTGCCAGCAGCCAGACAGGGGGCAAGACCATCAATGAGCAGTTCTTC.

The table lists this clonotype with a few counts. The chain uses TRBV11-2 and TRBJ2-1, with 10 positions matching TRBD1. Germline lookup yields CDR1 SGHAT and CDR2 FQNNGV. The CDR3 sequence is 15 residues long. After removal of 5 bases from V and 7 bases from J, the junction contained 8 bases not matched to a gene. The CDR3, as DNA: TGTGCCAGCAGCCGTGACAGGGGGCAATATAATGAGCAGTTCTTC. Translated: CASSRDRGQYNEQFF.

This chain links TRBV20-1 with TRBJ1-3; 7 bases are a match to TRBD1. V was clipped by 5 bases and J by 6 bases; unmatched bases: 16. The CDR3 consists of 16 residues. Germline V gene lookup returns CDR1 DFQATT and CDR2 SNEGSKA (reference sequence). This CDR3 is CSARPARQGTKNTIYF. CDR3 sequence (DNA): TGCAGTGCTCGACCCGCTCGACAGGGAACGAAAAACACCATATATTTT.

A few counts support this clonotype. V is TRBV5-1 and J is TRBJ2-1, with unresolved D. The CDR3 covers 13 residues. Germline V gives CDR1 SGHRS, CDR2 YFSETQ. Trimming took 3 bases from V and 8 from J, leaving 12 bases between them. CDR3 nucleotide sequence: TGCGCCAGCAGCTCGATGGGCGGACATGAGCAGTTCTTC. Amino acid sequence: CASSSMGGHEQFF.

This clonotype was counted between two and nine times. This chain joins TRBV7-2 and TRBJ2-2; D call uncertain. V gave up 5 bases and J gave up 0 bases, with 16 bases separating them. This CDR3 region has 17 residues. Germline CDR1 and CDR2: SGHTA and FQGNSA. The CDR3 spells CASSPLFRQANTGELFF. The CDR3 bases are TGTGCCAGCAGCCCACTCTTTCGACAAGCGAACACCGGGGAGCTGTTTTTT.

A few counts support this clonotype. The chain combines TRBV30 with TRBJ2-3, with 9 nucleotides matching TRBD2. The length of the CDR3 is 15 residues. Germline CDR1 GTSNPN, CDR2 SVGIG (reference sequence). V trimming: 1 base; J trimming: 6 bases; junction bases outside the gene matches: 8. The CDR3 sequence is CAWSGIAGAWDTQYF. The CDR3 region has the DNA TGTGCCTGGAGTGGAATAGCGGGAGCCTGGGATACGCAGTATTTT.

There are many counts of this clonotype. V usage is TRBV5-1 and J usage is TRBJ2-5; D remains ambiguous. This CDR3 spans 13 amino acids. Per the germline V gene, CDR1 is SGHRS and CDR2 is YFSETQ. Trimming took off 3 bases at V and 1 base at J, with 7 bases between the two ends. As DNA, the CDR3 is TGCGCCAGCAGCTCTGGATCCCAAGAGACCCAGTACTTC. Its translation is CASSSGSQETQYF.

V is TRBV27 and J is TRBJ2-5, with D possibly being TRBD1 (5 bases). The CDR3 has 16 residues. Germline V gene lookup returns CDR1 MNHEY and CDR2 SMNVEV (reference sequence). Trimming took 2 bases from V and 4 from J, leaving 17 bases between them. The CDR3 loop reads CASSLRGRARGETQYF. The CDR3 coding sequence is TGTGCCAGCAGTTTAAGAGGCAGGGCCCGTGGAGAGACCCAGTACTTC.

The chain recombines TRBV18 with TRBJ1-4, with D tentatively TRBD1 (6 bases). Germline CDR1 and CDR2: KGHSH and LQKENI. Trimming shortened V by 2 bases and J by 5 bases, and 12 bases separated the two germline ends. This CDR3 spans 15 amino acids. The CDR3: CASSPATGLNEKLFF. CDR3 nucleotide sequence: TGTGCCAGCTCACCAGCGACAGGCCTAAATGAAAAACTGTTTTTT. Filled out from reference TRBV18 and TRBJ1-4, the complete variable domain reads NAGVMQNPRHLVRRRGQEARLRCSPMKGHSHVYWYRQLPEEGLKFMVYLQKENIIDESGMPKERFSAEFPKEGPSILRIQQVVRGDSAAYFCASSPATGLNEKLFFGSGTQLSVL.